This T cell receptor beta chain stems from a study of spatial heterogeneity in lung cancer. Overall study: Counts of TCR transcripts in tumor regions correlated strongly with a matched bulk RNA-seq T cell module score.

TCRdb reprocessed the 5' RACE reads via MiXCR and lists one record per CDR3 protein. The sample contains roughly 23,000 distinct CDR3 sequences, 4% to 5.5% of which appear only once. The germline V and J ends were trimmed by 7 bases and 0 bases, with 13 bases remaining between them. The CDR3 has 16 amino acids. Germline CDR1 is MNHNY and CDR2 is SVGAGI (reference sequence). The sample's time point: sample taken at primary tumor resection. This clonotype was counted between two and nine times. Its antigen is still unknown. Study-wide results and caveats: Expanded intratumoral alpha and beta TCR counts tracked tumor mutation counts.

The sequenced sample was lung tumor tissue, obtained at surgery. This TCR came from a male donor with early-stage non-small cell lung cancer. The rearrangement links TRBV6-6 to TRBJ2-6, with D tentatively TRBD1 or TRBD2 (5 bases each). The CDR3: CASIGTGNSGANVLTF. The CDR3 nucleotides are TGTGCCAGCATCGGGACGGGGAACTCTGGGGCCAACGTCCTGACTTTC.